This T cell receptor (beta chain) originates from a study of blood T cell repertoires in COVID-19. Background on the study: PBMCs, B-cell-depleted T cells, or T cells were the source of the cDNA or gDNA that made up the material.

This CDR3 region has 13 residues. Trimming left V 7 bases short and J 5 bases short, with 11 bases between. CDR1 and CDR2 from the germline V gene are SNHLY and FYNNEI. In the original analysis: Nucleated cell number was recorded as an estimate derived from reference gene primer amplification. TCRdb keeps only in-frame clones here, not all; method: immunoSEQ multiplex PCR. The DNA gave D and trimming, while V, J and clone size come from that table. The sample holds about 80,000 clones; 75% to 90% are singletons and the top ten take 27%. V is TRBV2 and J is TRBJ1-4; D gene ambiguous. Sequenced material: peripheral blood. The clonotype comes from a human donor in a cohort sampled during active COVID-19. The CDR3 bases are TGTGCCAGCAAAATCCTTGCGAATGAAAAACTGTTTTTT. This encodes CASKILANEKLFF.